This T cell receptor (beta chain) emerged from a study of CD8+CD57+ T cells in acquired aplastic anemia. Overall study context: The average for DNA from sorted CD4+ and CD8+ cells was around 3.5 ug.

General study results and limits: Roughly 30 was the count of CD8+ CDR3 sequences that patients shared with controls.

As regards this clonotype: Its target is not known.

Profiles of TCR beta VDJ and CDR3 were generated from a genomic DNA template. TCRdb analysed the reads with MiXCR anew, one entry per CDR3 protein. The data show 150,000 or so distinct CDR3 sequences, 63% seen once. This CDR3 has 16 residues. The germline gives CDR1 DFQATT, CDR2 SNEGSKA (reference sequence). Germline trimming cut 1 base from V and 3 bases from J; bases unmatched to any gene: 11. The V gene is TRBV20-1, the J gene TRBJ2-7; 8 nucleotides line up with TRBD2. The source of this sequence is a human donor in good health. Sequencing was performed on sorted CD4+, CD8+, or CD8+CD57+ T cells (not recorded which) from PBMCs. The CDR3 spells CSARAPGTSNLYEQYF. CDR3 sequence (DNA): TGCAGTGCTAGAGCCCCCGGGACTAGTAACCTCTACGAGCAGTACTTC.